A single sample is the source of the 9 T cell receptor beta chains below, sequenced in a study of patients and donors after allogeneic stem cell transplantation. TCRdb re-called the RT-PCR reads through MiXCR, storing one row per CDR3 protein. The sample has roughly 960,000 distinct CDR3 sequences; more than 15% are singletons. Sequenced: blood, either unsorted or a sorted T cell fraction (not recorded which). Receptors were obtained from a human donor who was either an allogeneic HSCT recipient or a stem cell or donor lymphocyte infusion donor (not recorded which). It is not recorded whose cells these are; they may come from a transplant donor.

V and J are TRBV3-1 and TRBJ1-6; D is ambiguous. The V end lost 4 bases, the J end lost 4 bases, and 11 bases lay between the germline ends. This CDR3 is built from 15 residues. Per germline, CDR1 LGHDT and CDR2 YNNKEL (reference sequence). The CDR3 DNA reads TGTGCCAGCAGCCTCAGACAAGTGTATAATTCACCCCTCCACTTT. Translation: CASSLRQVYNSPLHF.

This clonotype has ten or more counts. The J gene is TRBJ2-3, the V gene TRBV6-5; 7 nucleotides agree with TRBD2. The CDR3 length is 16 residues. V lost 2 bases and J lost 3; bases outside the gene matches: 8. CDR1 MNHEY and CDR2 SVGAGI come from the germline V gene. CDR3 loop: CASSYTRGGSTDTQYF. The CDR3 DNA follows: TGTGCCAGCAGTTACACTCGCGGGGGTTCTACAGATACGCAGTATTTT.

This clonotype was picked up a small number of times. The chain carries TRBV12-3 or TRBV12-4 and TRBJ2-3; 8 nucleotides line up with TRBD1. The CDR3 is 15 residues long. Germline trimming cut 6 bases from V and 2 bases from J; bases unmatched to any gene: 7. CDR3 amino acids: CASSRRGQATDTQYF. Here the CDR3 DNA reads TGTGCCAGCAGCAGGCGGGGACAGGCCACAGATACGCAGTATTTT.

This chain connects TRBV30 to TRBJ1-5; possible D gene TRBD1, 5 bases. V was trimmed by 1 base and J by 5 bases, leaving 9 bases between them. This CDR3 contains 13 residues. Looked up from germline, CDR1 is GTSNPN and CDR2 is SVGIG (reference sequence). DNA for the CDR3: TGTGCCTGGAGTGACGGACAAGATCAGCCCCAGCATTTT. This codes for CAWSDGQDQPQHF.

The rearrangement uses TRBV12-3 or TRBV12-4 and TRBJ2-3, with 14 bases aligning to TRBD2. The ends lost 5 bases at V and 3 bases at J; junction bases unmatched: 7. The CDR3 loop spans 17 amino acids. The CDR3 DNA reads TGTGCCAGCAGTCTCCTCGGGACTAGCGGGAGAACAGATACGCAGTATTTT. Protein product: CASSLLGTSGRTDTQYF.

The V and J genes are TRBV20-1 and TRBJ1-2; unclear D gene. V lost 5 bases and J lost 3, with 10 bases in between. The CDR3 is 12 amino acids. CDR1 and CDR2 from the germline V gene are DFQATT and SNEGSKA (reference sequence). CDR3 nucleotides: TGCAGTGCTGCGGACGGTCACTATGGCTACACCTTC. Protein sequence: CSAADGHYGYTF.

The genes are TRBV28 and TRBJ2-3; 15 nucleotides line up with TRBD2. This CDR3 has 20 amino acids. V lost 5 bases to trimming and J lost 4 bases; unmatched junction nucleotides: 16. The V gene's germline CDR1 is MDHEN and CDR2 SYDVKM. CDR3 bases: TGTGCCAGCAGTAAGCCGGGACTAGCGGGGGGACCAACCCAGCCAGATACGCAGTATTTT. This sequence encodes CASSKPGLAGGPTQPDTQYF.

The chain recombines TRBV15 with TRBJ2-7; the D gene is possibly TRBD1 (5 bases). The CDR3 is 13 amino acids. CDR1 LNHNV and CDR2 YYDKDF come from the germline V gene (reference sequence). V gave up 5 bases and J gave up 6 bases, with 14 bases separating them. The DNA of the CDR3 is TGTGCCACCAGCCGCCAGGGTGGGTCCGAGCAGTACTTC. As protein: CATSRQGGSEQYF.

This clonotype has ten or more counts. V usage is TRBV10-3 and J usage is TRBJ1-2; a possible D gene is TRBD1 (5 bases). The CDR3 loop spans 15 amino acids. V was clipped by 4 bases and J by 7 bases, with 19 bases between them. The V gene's germline CDR1 is ENHRY and CDR2 SYGVKD. CDR3 in amino acids: CAISVGRTLTVGYTF. In DNA form, the CDR3 reads TGTGCCATCAGTGTGGGGCGGACCCTAACGGTTGGCTACACCTTC.